This T cell receptor beta chain was identified during a study of response to subunit inactivated influenza vaccine. The CDR3 runs to 13 residues. Germline V gene sequence: CDR1 ENHRY, CDR2 SYGVKD. V was trimmed by 2 bases and J by 6 bases, leaving 8 bases between them. In the case of this clonotype: Its antigen remains unidentified.

TCRdb re-analysed the RT-PCR reads in MiXCR, keeping a single row per CDR3 protein. In the table there are a few hundred thousand distinct CDR3 sequences, 12% to 15% of which are singletons. General study findings and limits: Authors suggested each seasonal influenza vaccination recruits few new T cells.

This sample comprised PBMCs from blood, obtained 11 to 12 days after vaccination. The chain carries TRBV10-3 and TRBJ2-1, with D possibly TRBD2 on 6 matching bases. The clonotype originates from a man aged 50 to 59 who received an inactivated influenza vaccine. The CDR3: CAISEGGVNEQFF. In nucleotides, the CDR3 is TGTGCCATCAGTGAGGGCGGGGTCAATGAGCAGTTCTTC.